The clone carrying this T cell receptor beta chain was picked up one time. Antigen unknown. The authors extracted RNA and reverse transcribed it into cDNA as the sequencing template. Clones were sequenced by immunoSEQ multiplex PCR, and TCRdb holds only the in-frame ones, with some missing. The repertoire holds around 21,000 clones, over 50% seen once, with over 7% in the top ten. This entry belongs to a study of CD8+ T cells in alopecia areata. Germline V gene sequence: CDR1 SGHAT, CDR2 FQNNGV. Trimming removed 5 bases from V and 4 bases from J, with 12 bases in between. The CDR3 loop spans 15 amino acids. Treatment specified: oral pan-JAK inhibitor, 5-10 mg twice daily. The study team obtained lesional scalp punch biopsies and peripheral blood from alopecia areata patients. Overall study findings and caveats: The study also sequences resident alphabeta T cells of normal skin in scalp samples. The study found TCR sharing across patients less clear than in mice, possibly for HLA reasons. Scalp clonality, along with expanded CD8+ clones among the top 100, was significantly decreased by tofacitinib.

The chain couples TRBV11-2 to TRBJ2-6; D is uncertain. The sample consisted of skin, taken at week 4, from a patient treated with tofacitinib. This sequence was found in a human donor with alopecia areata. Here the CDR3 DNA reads TGTGCCAGCAGCCCCCAGGCGGCAGGGGCCAACGTCCTGACTTTC. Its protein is CASSPQAAGANVLTF.